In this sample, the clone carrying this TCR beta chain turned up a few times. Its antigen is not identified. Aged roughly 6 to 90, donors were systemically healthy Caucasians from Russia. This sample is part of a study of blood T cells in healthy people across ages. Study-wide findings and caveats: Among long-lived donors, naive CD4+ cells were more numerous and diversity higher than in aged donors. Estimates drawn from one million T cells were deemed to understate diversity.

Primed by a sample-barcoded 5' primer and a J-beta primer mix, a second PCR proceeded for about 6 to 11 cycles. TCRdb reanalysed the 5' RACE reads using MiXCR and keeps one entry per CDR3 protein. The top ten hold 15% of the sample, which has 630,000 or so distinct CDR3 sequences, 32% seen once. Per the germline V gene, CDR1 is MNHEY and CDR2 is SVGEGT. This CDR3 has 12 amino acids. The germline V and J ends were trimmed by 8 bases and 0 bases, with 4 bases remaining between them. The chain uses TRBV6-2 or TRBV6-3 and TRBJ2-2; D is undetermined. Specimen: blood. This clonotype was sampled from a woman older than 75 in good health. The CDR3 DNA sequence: TGTGCCAGCTGTTCGAACACCGGGGAGCTGTTTTTT. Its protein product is CASCSNTGELFF.